Sequencing of this T cell receptor (beta chain) was carried out in a study of T cells in Graves' hyperthyroidism and ophthalmopathy. Background on the study: Staff took peripheral blood when the initial diagnosis was made, before any treatment began.

The investigators amplified TCR beta CDR3 regions from RNA transcripts. An initial round of RT-PCR targeting the TCR CDR3 relied on the HTBI primer set. From the multiplex PCR reads, TCRdb called clonotypes with MiXCR, one entry per CDR3 protein. The sample includes approximately 520,000 distinct CDR3 sequences, about 24% of them seen just once. Those patients with uncontrolled infection, other autoimmune disease, pregnancy or lactation were excluded. Sequencing was carried out using blood. The TCR sequence derives from a woman younger than 45 with Graves' ophthalmopathy.

The CDR3 nucleotides read TGTGCCAGCATGAGGGGCTTGAACACTGAAGCTTTCTTT. Protein sequence: CASMRGLNTEAFF. The chain combines TRBV6-1 with TRBJ1-1, with D tentatively TRBD1 (5 bases). Per the germline V gene, CDR1 is MNHNS and CDR2 is SASEGT. The CDR3 extends over 13 amino acids. Deletions cut 7 bases from V and 0 bases from J, with 9 bases between.